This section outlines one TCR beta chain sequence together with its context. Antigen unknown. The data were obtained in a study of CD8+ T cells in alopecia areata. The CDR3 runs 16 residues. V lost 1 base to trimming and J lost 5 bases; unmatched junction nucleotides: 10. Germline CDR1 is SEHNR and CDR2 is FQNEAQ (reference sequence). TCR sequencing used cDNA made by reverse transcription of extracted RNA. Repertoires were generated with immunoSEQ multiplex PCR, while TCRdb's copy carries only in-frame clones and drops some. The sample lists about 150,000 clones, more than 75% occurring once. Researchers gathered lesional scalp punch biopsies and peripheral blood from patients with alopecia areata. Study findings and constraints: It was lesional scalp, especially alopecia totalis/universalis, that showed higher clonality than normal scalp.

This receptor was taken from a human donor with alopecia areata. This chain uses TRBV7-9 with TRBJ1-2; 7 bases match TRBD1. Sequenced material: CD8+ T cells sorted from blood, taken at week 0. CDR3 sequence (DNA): TGTGCCAGCAGCTTAGAACTGGACAGGAGAATATATGGCTACACCTTC. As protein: CASSLELDRRIYGYTF. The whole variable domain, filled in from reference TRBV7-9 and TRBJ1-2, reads DTGVSQNPRHKITKRGQNVTFRCDPISEHNRLYWYRQTLGQGPEFLTYFQNEAQLEKSRLLSDRFSAERPKGSFSTLEIQRTEQGDSAMYLCASSLELDRRIYGYTFGSGTRLTVV.